The next 13 T cell receptor beta chains were all read from a single sample in a study of cytomegalovirus exposure and HLA in healthy donors. Use of 60 Vbeta and 13 Jbeta primers characterized the PCR. Sequenced by immunoSEQ multiplex PCR; TCRdb stores in-frame clones only, minus some. The sample has approximately 110,000 clones, more than 60% seen once. Sequenced material: PBMCs. These receptor sequences come from a woman aged 40 to 50 in good health and CMV-seronegative.

J is TRBJ1-5 and V is TRBV7-8; D may be TRBD1 (5 bases). V lost 1 base, J lost 7 bases, and 11 bases lay in between. Germline CDR1 is SGHVS and CDR2 is FQNEAQ. This CDR3 is built from 14 residues. The DNA for the CDR3 is TGTGCCAGCAGCTTAGGGAGGGGAAGGCAGCCCCAGCATTTT. Encoded protein: CASSLGRGRQPQHF.

V is TRBV11-1 and J is TRBJ2-3; no clear D gene. This CDR3 is built from 11 residues. The V gene's germline CDR1 is SGHAT and CDR2 FQDESV (reference sequence). With 1 base removed from V and 11 bases from J, the gap between germline ends came to 7 bases. The CDR3, as DNA: TGTGCCAGCAGCTTAGGAGTAAAGCAGTATTTT. Amino acids: CASSLGVKQYF.

This clone occurred once. This chain connects TRBV18 to TRBJ2-1, with 8 bases identical to TRBD1. Unmatched junction bases numbered 8, after V lost 1 base and J lost 9 bases. CDR3 length: 15 residues. Per the germline V gene, CDR1 is KGHSH and CDR2 is LQKENI. In DNA form, the CDR3 reads TGTGCCAGCTCACCACAGCAGAGCAGGGGGCCTGAGCAGTTCTTC. It encodes CASSPQQSRGPEQFF.

This clone was seen a few times. This chain connects TRBV7-3 to TRBJ2-3; TRBD2 matches at 8 bases. Germline assignment: CDR1 SGHTA and CDR2 FQGTGA. This CDR3 is 15 amino acids long. V shed 5 bases and J 2 bases; nucleotides not matched to a gene: 6. The CDR3 sequence is CASSAGTRYTDTQYF. Written as DNA, the CDR3 is TGTGCCAGCAGCGCAGGGACTAGATACACAGATACGCAGTATTTT. The variable domain in full, completed from reference TRBV7-3 and TRBJ2-3, reads GAGVSQTPSNKVTEKGKYVELRCDPISGHTALYWYRQSLGQGPEFLIYFQGTGAADDSGLPNDRFFAVRPEGSVSTLKIQRTERGDSAVYLCASSAGTRYTDTQYFGPGTRLTVL.

The rearrangement links TRBV7-2 to TRBJ1-2; D is unresolved. V lost 1 base to trimming and J lost 8 bases, with 8 bases between them. The germline V gene has CDR1 SGHTA and CDR2 FQGNSA. The CDR3 consists of 12 residues. The CDR3: CASSLVSRGYTF. CDR3 sequence (DNA): TGTGCCAGCAGCTTAGTCAGTCGCGGCTACACCTTC.

The DNA for the CDR3 is TGTGCCAGCAGCCTCGGGACAGGGAGGAATCAGCCCCAGCATTTT. As protein: CASSLGTGRNQPQHF. The genes are TRBV9 and TRBJ1-5; TRBD1 matches at 9 bases. This CDR3 spans 15 amino acids. CDR1 SGDLS and CDR2 YYNGEE come from the germline V gene. Trimming at V came to 4 bases and at J to 4 bases, leaving 6 bases not matched to a gene.

This rearrangement joins TRBV7-3 to TRBJ1-1; a weak D match, TRBD1 (5 bases). The ends were cut back, 2 bases at V and 7 bases at J, with 20 bases in the middle. Germline loops: CDR1 SGHTA, CDR2 FQGTGA. CDR3 size: 16 residues. The DNA for the CDR3 is TGTGCCAGCAGCTTAGCCCCCGCAGGTCCGGGGGGTGAAGCTTTCTTT. It is translated as CASSLAPAGPGGEAFF.

The V gene is TRBV7-2, the J gene TRBJ1-1, with TRBD1 identical over 7 bases. J lost 4 bases, V lost 6 bases, and 17 bases had no gene match. CDR1 and CDR2 (germline): SGHTA, FQGNSA. The CDR3 runs 17 residues. CDR3 DNA sequence: TGTGCCAGCAGGTCGTGGGGATTGGGTGCAGGGGGCACTGAAGCTTTCTTT. Translation: CASRSWGLGAGGTEAFF.

This clone occurred once. The rearrangement links TRBV28 to TRBJ2-2; possible D gene TRBD2, 6 bases. The CDR3 consists of 15 residues. V shed 0 bases and J shed 6 bases, with 11 bases lying between them. CDR1 and CDR2 from the germline V gene are MDHEN and SYDVKM. The CDR3 reads CASSLWGRSAGELFF. The CDR3 region has the DNA TGTGCCAGCAGTTTATGGGGGAGGTCAGCCGGGGAGCTGTTTTTT. Supplemented by reference TRBV28 and TRBJ2-2, the full variable domain reads DVKVTQSSRYLVKRTGEKVFLECVQDMDHENMFWYRQDPGLGLRLIYFSYDVKMKEKGDIPEGYSVSREKKERFSLILESASTNQTSMYLCASSLWGRSAGELFFGEGSRLTVL.

This clone was counted once. The V and J genes are TRBV7-2 and TRBJ1-5; the match to TRBD1 covers 7 bases. The CDR3 totals 15 residues. V gave up 2 bases and J gave up 5 bases; unmatched junction bases: 6. Per germline, CDR1 SGHTA and CDR2 FQGNSA. The CDR3 DNA is TGTGCCAGCAGCTTAACAGGGGATGAGGATCAGCCCCAGCATTTT. This translates into CASSLTGDEDQPQHF.

J is TRBJ2-7 and V is TRBV19; TRBD1 aligns across 11 bases. Trimming at V came to 4 bases and at J to 5 bases, leaving 7 bases not matched to a gene. CDR3 length: 15 amino acids. The germline gives CDR1 LNHDA, CDR2 SQIVND (reference sequence). CDR3 nucleotides: TGTGCCAGTAGTACCCTCCGGACAGGGGGCGACGAGCAGTACTTC. The encoded protein is CASSTLRTGGDEQYF.

CDR3 sequence: CASSLGVGGTQYF. In DNA, the CDR3 is TGTGCCAGCAGCTTGGGGGTGGGGGGGACCCAGTACTTC. V gene TRBV5-6 combines with J gene TRBJ2-5; possible D gene TRBD2, 6 bases. The CDR3 is 13 residues long. The germline V gene has CDR1 SGHDT and CDR2 YYEEEE. V shed 0 bases and J shed 7 bases, with 10 bases lying between them.

This sequence joins TRBV27 and TRBJ2-3; TRBD2 matches at 11 bases. V lost 3 bases, J lost 0 bases, and 14 bases stayed unmatched. Germline CDR1 is MNHEY and CDR2 is SMNVEV (reference sequence). The CDR3 runs to 20 residues. CDR3 amino acids: CASSFTPPGLAATSTDTQYF. CDR3 coding DNA: TGTGCCAGCAGTTTCACCCCCCCGGGACTAGCGGCAACTAGCACAGATACGCAGTATTTT.